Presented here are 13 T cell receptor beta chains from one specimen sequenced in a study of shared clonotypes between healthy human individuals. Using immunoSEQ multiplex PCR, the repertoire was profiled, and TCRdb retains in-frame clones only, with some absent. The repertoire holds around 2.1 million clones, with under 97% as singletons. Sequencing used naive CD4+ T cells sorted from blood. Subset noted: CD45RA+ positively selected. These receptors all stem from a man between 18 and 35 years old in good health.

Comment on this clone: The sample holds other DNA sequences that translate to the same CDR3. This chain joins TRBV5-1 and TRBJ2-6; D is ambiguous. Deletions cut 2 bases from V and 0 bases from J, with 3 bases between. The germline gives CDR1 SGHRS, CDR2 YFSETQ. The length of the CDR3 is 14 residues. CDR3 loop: CASSLPSGANVLTF. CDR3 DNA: TGCGCCAGCAGCTTACCCTCTGGGGCCAACGTCCTGACTTTC.

CDR3 amino acids: CASNPRGQSYEQYF. The CDR3 DNA sequence: TGCGCCAGCAACCCGAGGGGCCAGTCTTACGAGCAGTACTTC. The chain carries TRBV10-2 and TRBJ2-7; TRBD1 or TRBD2 may be the D gene (5 bases each). V lost 7 bases and J lost 4, with 17 bases in between. The CDR3 runs to 14 residues. Per the germline V gene, CDR1 is WSHSY and CDR2 is SAAADI.

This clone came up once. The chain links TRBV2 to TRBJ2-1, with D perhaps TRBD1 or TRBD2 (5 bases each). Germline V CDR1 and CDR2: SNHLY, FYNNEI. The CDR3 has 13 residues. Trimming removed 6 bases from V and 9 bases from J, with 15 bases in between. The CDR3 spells CASSGTRDGEQFF. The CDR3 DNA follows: TGTGCCAGCAGCGGGACCAGGGATGGTGAGCAGTTCTTC. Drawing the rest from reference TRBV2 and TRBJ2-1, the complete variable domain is EPEVTQTPSHQVTQMGQEVILRCVPISNHLYFYWYRQILGQKVEFLVSFYNNEISEKSEIFDDQFSVERPDGSNFTLKIRSTKLEDSAMYFCASSGTRDGEQFFGPGTRLTVL.

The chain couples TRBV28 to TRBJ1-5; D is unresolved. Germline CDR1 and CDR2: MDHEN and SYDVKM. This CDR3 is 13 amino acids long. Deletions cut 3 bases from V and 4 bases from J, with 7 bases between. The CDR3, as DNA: TGTGCCAGCAGTTTCGCGGAAAATCAGCCCCAGCATTTT. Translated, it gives CASSFAENQPQHF.

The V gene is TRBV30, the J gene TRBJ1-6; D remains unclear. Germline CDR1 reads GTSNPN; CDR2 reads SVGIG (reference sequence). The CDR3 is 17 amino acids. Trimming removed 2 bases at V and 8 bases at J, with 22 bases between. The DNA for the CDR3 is TGTGCCTGGAGTAAGGGAGACTTACAACCCGAATATTCACCCCTCCACTTT. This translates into CAWSKGDLQPEYSPLHF.

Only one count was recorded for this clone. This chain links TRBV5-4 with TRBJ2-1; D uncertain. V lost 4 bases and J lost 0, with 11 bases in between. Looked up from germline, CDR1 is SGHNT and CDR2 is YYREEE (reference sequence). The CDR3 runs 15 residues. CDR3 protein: CASSVDHNSYNEQFF. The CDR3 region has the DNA TGTGCCAGCAGCGTGGACCACAACTCCTACAATGAGCAGTTCTTC.

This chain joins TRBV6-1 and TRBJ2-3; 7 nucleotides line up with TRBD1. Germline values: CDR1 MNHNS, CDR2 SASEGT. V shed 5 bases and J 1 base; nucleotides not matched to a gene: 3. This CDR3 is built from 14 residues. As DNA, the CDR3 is TGTGCCAGCAGTTTAGGACAGGGCACAGATACGCAGTATTTT. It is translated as CASSLGQGTDTQYF.

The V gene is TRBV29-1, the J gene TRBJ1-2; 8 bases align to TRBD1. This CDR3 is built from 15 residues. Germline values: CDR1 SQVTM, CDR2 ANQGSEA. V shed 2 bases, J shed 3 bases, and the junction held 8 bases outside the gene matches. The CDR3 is CSVELTGGRDYGYTF. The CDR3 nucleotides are TGCAGCGTTGAACTAACAGGGGGAAGGGACTATGGCTACACCTTC. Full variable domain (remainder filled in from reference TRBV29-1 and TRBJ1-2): SAVISQKPSRDICQRGTSLTIQCQVDSQVTMMFWYRQQPGQSLTLIATANQGSEATYESGFVIDKFPISRPNLTFSTLTVSNMSPEDSSIYLCSVELTGGRDYGYTFGSGTRLTVV.

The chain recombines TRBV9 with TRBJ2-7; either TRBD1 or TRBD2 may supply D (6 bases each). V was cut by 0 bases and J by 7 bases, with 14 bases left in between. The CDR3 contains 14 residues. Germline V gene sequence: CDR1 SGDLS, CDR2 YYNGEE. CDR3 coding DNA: TGTGCCAGCAGCGTAGTGGACAGCCGGGGGGAGCAGTACTTC. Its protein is CASSVVDSRGEQYF.

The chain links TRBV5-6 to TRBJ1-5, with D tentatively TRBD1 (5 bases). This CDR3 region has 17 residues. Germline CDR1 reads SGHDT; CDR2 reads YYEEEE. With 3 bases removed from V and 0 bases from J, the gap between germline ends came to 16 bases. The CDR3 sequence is CASSSWRTPFSNQPQHF. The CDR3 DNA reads TGTGCCAGCAGCTCCTGGAGGACACCCTTTAGCAATCAGCCCCAGCATTTT.

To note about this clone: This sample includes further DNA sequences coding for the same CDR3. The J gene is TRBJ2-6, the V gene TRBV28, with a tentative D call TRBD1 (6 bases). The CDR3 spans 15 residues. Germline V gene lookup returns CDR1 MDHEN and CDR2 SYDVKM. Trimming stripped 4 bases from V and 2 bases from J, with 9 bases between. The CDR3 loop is CASSSQGPGANVLTF. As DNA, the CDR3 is TGTGCCAGCAGTTCACAGGGCCCTGGGGCCAACGTCCTGACTTTC.

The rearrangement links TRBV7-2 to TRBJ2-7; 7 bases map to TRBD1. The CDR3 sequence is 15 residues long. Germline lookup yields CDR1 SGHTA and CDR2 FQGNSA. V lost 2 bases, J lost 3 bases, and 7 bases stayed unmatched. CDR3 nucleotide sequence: TGTGCCAGCAGCTTACAGGGGGTCTTATTCTACGAGCAGTACTTC. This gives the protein CASSLQGVLFYEQYF. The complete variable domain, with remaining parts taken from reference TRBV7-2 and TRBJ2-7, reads GAGVSQSPSNKVTEKGKDVELRCDPISGHTALYWYRQSLGQGLEFLIYFQGNSAPDKSGLPSDRFSAERTGGSVSTLTIQRTQQEDSAVYLCASSLQGVLFYEQYFGPGTRLTVT.

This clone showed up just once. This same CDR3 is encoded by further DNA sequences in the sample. CDR3 nucleotide sequence: TGCGCCAGCAGCTCTAGCGGAAACACCGGGGAGCTGTTTTTT. This codes for CASSSSGNTGELFF. This sequence joins TRBV5-1 and TRBJ2-2, with 7 bases lining up with TRBD2. This CDR3 has 14 amino acids. Germline CDR1 SGHRS, CDR2 YFSETQ. Unmatched junction bases numbered 1, after V lost 3 bases and J lost 2 bases.